This T cell receptor beta chain originates from a study of PD-1 blockade in classical Hodgkin lymphoma. Generated by immunoSEQ multiplex PCR, the TCRdb table keeps only in-frame clones and is missing some. The sample lists tens of thousands of clones; roughly 70% were seen once. Points from the study as a whole: Lower baseline TCR diversity was reported for newly diagnosed patients than for healthy donors. The repertoire differences lack a defined cause, possibly disease activity or prior therapy. Patients who responded completely had about the same baseline diversity as newly diagnosed patients. CD4+ TCR diversity rose significantly by C4D1, and CD8+ TCR diversity did not.

By share, this clone counts as large. Its antigen remains unknown. Each of the patients experienced relapse following autologous stem cell transplantation, and their brentuximab vedotin exposure differed. CDR3 length: 14 amino acids. Germline CDR1 and CDR2: MGHDK and SYGVNS. The V and J ends lost 4 bases and 2 bases respectively, with 8 bases between them. The input for sequencing was peripheral blood mononuclear cells (PBMCs), taken at baseline. The TCR was taken from a human donor with classical Hodgkin lymphoma. The rearrangement links TRBV25-1 to TRBJ2-2; perhaps TRBD2 as D (6 bases). Here the CDR3 DNA reads TGTGCCAGCAGTGGGGACTTTAACACCGGGGAGCTGTTTTTT. Translation: CASSGDFNTGELFF.